This paragraph covers one T cell receptor (beta chain) sequence. The antigen remains unidentified. This PCR relied on a set of 60 Vbeta primers and 13 Jbeta primers. Data came from immunoSEQ multiplex PCR; TCRdb stores just in-frame clones and leaves some out. Found here are 100,000 or so clones, 65% to 80% of them singletons; the top ten hold roughly 3%. Germline values: CDR1 SGHRS, CDR2 YFSETQ. The V end was cut by 2 bases, the J end by 2 bases, with 6 bases between. This CDR3 region has 13 residues. This entry is derived from a study of cytomegalovirus exposure and HLA in healthy donors. General study findings and limits: Most CMV-associated TCR beta chains were later found to appear HLA-restricted. Earlier analysis yielded a pattern in which most TCR beta V segments were productive about 87% or about 30% of the time.

Material: PBMCs. The V and J genes are TRBV5-1 and TRBJ2-3; D is uncertain. This TCR came from a female donor in good health and CMV-seronegative. This chain's CDR3 is CASSLEVTDTQYF. CDR3 nucleotides: TGCGCCAGCAGCTTAGAGGTCACAGATACGCAGTATTTT.